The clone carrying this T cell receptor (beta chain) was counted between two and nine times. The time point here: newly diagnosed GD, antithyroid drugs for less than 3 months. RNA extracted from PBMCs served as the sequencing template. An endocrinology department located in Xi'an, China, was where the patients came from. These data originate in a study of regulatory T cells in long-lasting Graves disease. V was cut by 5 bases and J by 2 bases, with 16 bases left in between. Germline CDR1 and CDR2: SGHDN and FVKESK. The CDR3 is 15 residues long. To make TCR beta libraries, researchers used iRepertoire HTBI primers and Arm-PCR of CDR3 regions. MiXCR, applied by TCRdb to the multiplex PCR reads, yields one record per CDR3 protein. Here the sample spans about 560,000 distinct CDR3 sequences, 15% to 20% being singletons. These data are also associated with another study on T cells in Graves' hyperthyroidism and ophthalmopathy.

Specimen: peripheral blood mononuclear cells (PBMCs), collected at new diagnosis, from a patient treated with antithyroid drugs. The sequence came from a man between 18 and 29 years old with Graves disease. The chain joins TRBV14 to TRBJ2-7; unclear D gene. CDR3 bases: TGTGCCAGCAGCATCGCTCGTGGCTTAACCTACGAGCAGTACTTC. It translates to CASSIARGLTYEQYF.